This TCR beta chain was identified in a study of blood T cell repertoires in COVID-19. About the research overall: PBMCs, B-cell-depleted T cells, or T cells provided the cDNA or gDNA that made up the material.

Germline assignment: CDR1 SNHLY and CDR2 FYNNEI. V shed 7 bases and J shed 1 base, with 17 bases lying between them. The CDR3 is 17 residues long. Profiled with immunoSEQ multiplex PCR; TCRdb holds only in-frame clones, not every one. The profile shows over 65,000 clones, 80% of them singletons. The sequence derives from a woman between 35 and 50 years old with active or convalescent COVID-19. The rearrangement joins TRBV2 to TRBJ2-6, with D perhaps matching TRBD1 (6 bases). The sequenced material came from peripheral blood. This CDR3 reads CASNPRQGWSGANVLTF. CDR3 DNA: TGTGCCAGCAACCCTAGGCAGGGGTGGTCTGGGGCCAACGTCCTGACTTTC.